This TCR beta chain is drawn from a study of human T cells and chemical hapten exposure. Turning to the study itself: TCR yields per sample varied, mainly owing to small pooled library volume differences.

Time point here: patch test 2, 6 weeks after DPC sensitization. Treatment given: therapeutic diphenylcyclopropenone sensitization with weekly scalp DPC. Blood draws came first, before each patch test. This clonotype was observed at least ten times. As originally analysed: Samples contained a median of 95,638 TCRs, with a range of roughly 23,224 to 700,000. A single record per CDR3 protein comes from TCRdb applying MiXCR to the RACE reads. The V and J calls and clone size come from TCRdb's table, not from the authors' own analysis. The table shows tens of thousands of distinct CDR3 sequences, with more than 9% occurring only once. Trimming took 0 bases from V and 5 from J, leaving 5 bases between them. The length of the CDR3 is 12 residues. Germline CDR1 reads SGHNT; CDR2 reads YENEEA.

This sequence originates from a woman aged 50 to 65 with alopecia areata. Some clones in this sample may be carry-over from other donors' samples. The source material was whole blood, sampled in connection with sensitization to the hapten diphenylcyclopropenone (DPC). The chain links TRBV11-3 to TRBJ2-7, with no clear D. CDR3 DNA sequence: TGTGCCAGCAGCTTAGAGGCGGACGAGCAGTACTTC. This translates into CASSLEADEQYF.